The rows below give T cell receptor beta chains drawn from one sample of a study of PD-1 blockade in classical Hodgkin lymphoma. TCRdb keeps only in-frame clones here, not all; method: immunoSEQ multiplex PCR. Among 30,000 or so clones listed, about four fifths were seen once. Sequences were derived from peripheral blood mononuclear cells (PBMCs), sampled before the fourth cycle of nivolumab. The origin of the receptors is a human donor with classical Hodgkin lymphoma. Each CDR3 is given with its conserved first and last residue. A D gene is named only where the DNA matches it firmly. Part of the rows lack a size; the others show once, few, many or a class for expanded clones.

D gene | J gene | V gene | clone size | CDR3 DNA | CDR3 protein
NA | TRBJ2-5 | TRBV5-1 | NA | TGCGCCAGCAGCTTGGGCAGGGGTCTGGAGACCCAGTACTTC | CASSLGRGLETQYF
NA | TRBJ2-7 | TRBV6-1 | NA | TGTGCCAGCCGCTTGACAGTTCCTTACGAGCAGTACTTC | CASRLTVPYEQYF
NA | TRBJ2-7 | TRBV21-1 | NA | TGTGCCAGCAGCAAAGAAGGGGAGCGGGAGGAGGACGAGCAGTACTTC | CASSKEGEREEDEQYF
TRBD2 | TRBJ2-3 | TRBV28 | NA | TGTGCCAGCAGTTTCTTACAGCGGGAAACAGATACGCAGTATTTT | CASSFLQRETDTQYF
TRBD2 | TRBJ2-5 | TRBV7-7 | NA | TGTGCCAGCAGCCGACTAGCAGGGGAGACCCAGTACTTC | CASSRLAGETQYF
NA | TRBJ1-4 | TRBV4-2 | NA | TGTGCCAGCAGCCAATCACAGGGCCTTAATGAAAAACTGTTTTTT | CASSQSQGLNEKLFF
NA | TRBJ2-5 | TRBV7-9 | NA | TGTGCCAGCAGCTTAGGACCTATTGGAGAGACCCAGTACTTC | CASSLGPIGETQYF
NA | TRBJ1-5 | TRBV7-3 | few | TGTGCCAGCAGCTTCTGGGATCAGCCCCAGCATTTT | CASSFWDQPQHF
TRBD2 | TRBJ2-7 | TRBV28 | NA | TGTGCCAGCAGTTTATTCAAAACCCGGACTAGCGTATACGAGCAGTACTTC | CASSLFKTRTSVYEQYF
NA | TRBJ1-2 | TRBV2 | once | TGTGCCAGCAGTGAAGAGGGGGGCTATGGCTACACCTTC | CASSEEGGYGYTF
TRBD2 | TRBJ2-3 | TRBV30 | NA | TGTGCAGGTGCTAGGACTAGCGGGAGTTGGTATACGCAGTATTTT | CAGARTSGSWYTQYF
NA | TRBJ1-1 | TRBV5-1 | NA | TGCGCCAGCACCGAAAAAGGGGGGGTTCTGGTTGCTGAAGCTTTCTTT | CASTEKGGVLVAEAFF
NA | TRBJ2-7 | TRBV18 | NA | TGTGCCAGCTCACCATCTTCCCCCATGGTTGACGAGCAGTACTTC | CASSPSSPMVDEQYF
TRBD1 | TRBJ2-3 | TRBV2 | NA | TGTGCCAGCAGTGAAAATCGGCAGGGGGCTTGGGGGAGCACAGATACGCAGTATTTT | CASSENRQGAWGSTDTQYF
TRBD2 | TRBJ2-1 | TRBV19 | NA | TGTGCCAGTAGTATAGCTGGGACTGTTGGGACTAGCGGAGGGGGTGAGCAGTTCTTC | CASSIAGTVGTSGGGEQFF
NA | TRBJ1-5 | TRBV6-1 | NA | TGTGCCAGCAGGGCGGGGTGGAATCAGCCCCAGCATTTT | CASRAGWNQPQHF